This section outlines one TCR beta chain sequence together with its context. V lost 4 bases to trimming and J lost 4 bases, with 8 bases between them. The length of the CDR3 is 13 residues. CDR1 SGHTA and CDR2 FQGNSA come from the germline V gene. Original analysis: Reference gene primer amplification yielded estimated nucleated cell counts. The assay was immunoSEQ multiplex PCR, and TCRdb's table has in-frame clones only and misses some. The V and J calls and clone size are taken from that table; D and trimming were inferred from the DNA. This sample has under 250,000 clones, with 65% to 85% found just once. The data were obtained in a study of blood T cell repertoires in COVID-19. Study-wide background: COVID-19 samples collected from the United States, Italy and Spain covered acute and convalescent phases. Nucleic acid was either cDNA or gDNA, and it came from T cells, B-cell-depleted T cells, or PBMCs.

The V gene is TRBV7-2, the J gene TRBJ1-5; D remains ambiguous. The clonotype comes from a woman aged 55-70 years with acute or convalescent COVID-19. The sequenced sample was peripheral blood. CDR3 coding DNA: TGTGCCAGCAGCTCTAGGAAGAATCAGCCCCAGCATTTT. Translated: CASSSRKNQPQHF.